Listed here are 17 T cell receptor beta chains from one sample, sequenced in a study of cytomegalovirus exposure and HLA in healthy donors. PCR was performed using 60 Vbeta and 13 Jbeta primers. The assay was immunoSEQ multiplex PCR, and TCRdb's table has in-frame clones only and misses some. The listing contains 30,000 to 35,000 clones. The specimen was PBMCs. These receptors were taken from a woman between 35 and 50 years old in good health and CMV-seropositive.

This chain joins TRBV18 and TRBJ2-7, with 9 bases fitting TRBD1. Germline V gene lookup returns CDR1 KGHSH and CDR2 LQKENI. The CDR3 spans 15 residues. V shed 5 bases, J shed 3 bases, and the junction held 8 bases outside the gene matches. The CDR3 region is CASSKDRGAYYEQYF. The CDR3 DNA follows: TGTGCCAGCTCAAAAGACAGGGGGGCCTACTACGAGCAGTACTTC.

This rearrangement joins TRBV6-1 to TRBJ1-2, with 7 bases aligning to TRBD1. The germline V gene encodes CDR1 MNHNS and CDR2 SASEGT. CDR3 size: 15 residues. The V and J ends lost 2 bases and 4 bases, in that order; junction bases with no gene match: 7. The CDR3 DNA reads as TGTGCCAGCAGTGAACGTGTGACAGGGCGCTATGGCTACACCTTC. Its protein is CASSERVTGRYGYTF.

This chain links TRBV19 with TRBJ2-1; TRBD1 matches 8 bases. The length of the CDR3 is 13 residues. After removal of 5 bases from V and 6 bases from J, the junction contained 3 bases not matched to a gene. Germline V CDR1 and CDR2: LNHDA, SQIVND (reference sequence). The CDR3 DNA follows: TGTGCCAGTAGTCGCAGGGGGCTCAATGAGCAGTTCTTC. This codes for CASSRRGLNEQFF.

V gene TRBV29-1 combines with J gene TRBJ1-1; no reliable D call. V lost 6 bases, J lost 4 bases, and 15 bases lay in between. Germline values: CDR1 SQVTM, CDR2 ANQGSEA. This CDR3 contains 13 residues. The CDR3 spells CSVAGRATTEAFF. DNA of the CDR3: TGCAGCGTCGCCGGGAGGGCGACCACTGAAGCTTTCTTT. Filled out from reference TRBV29-1 and TRBJ1-1, the complete variable domain reads SAVISQKPSRDICQRGTSLTIQCQVDSQVTMMFWYRQQPGQSLTLIATANQGSEATYESGFVIDKFPISRPNLTFSTLTVSNMSPEDSSIYLCSVAGRATTEAFFGQGTRLTVV.

The chain uses TRBV7-9 and TRBJ2-7; D remains unclear. V was shortened by 2 bases and J by 0 bases, with 5 bases between the two germline ends. The CDR3 totals 13 residues. Germline V gene data show CDR1 as SEHNR and CDR2 as FQNEAQ (reference sequence). The CDR3 bases are TGTGCCAGCAGCTTATCCTCCTCCTACGAGCAGTACTTC. Residues: CASSLSSSYEQYF. Using reference TRBV7-9 and TRBJ2-7 for the parts outside the CDR3, the full variable domain is DTGVSQNPRHKITKRGQNVTFRCDPISEHNRLYWYRQTLGQGPEFLTYFQNEAQLEKSRLLSDRFSAERPKGSFSTLEIQRTEQGDSAMYLCASSLSSSYEQYFGPGTRLTVT.

The V gene is TRBV18, the J gene TRBJ2-1; 8 bases match TRBD2. V dropped 3 bases and J dropped 8; count of bases not matched to a gene: 3. Germline CDR1 and CDR2: KGHSH and LQKENI. This CDR3 spans 13 amino acids. The CDR3 is CASSPPGGDEQFF. As DNA, the CDR3 is TGTGCCAGCTCACCGCCGGGGGGGGATGAGCAGTTCTTC.

In DNA form, the CDR3 reads TGTGCCATCAGTGAGACTAGCGGGGGATACGAGCAGTACTTC. Translating gives CAISETSGGYEQYF. This chain links TRBV10-3 with TRBJ2-7; TRBD2 matches 11 bases. Germline assignment: CDR1 ENHRY and CDR2 SYGVKD. The CDR3 loop spans 14 amino acids. Trimming at V came to 2 bases and at J to 4 bases, leaving 1 base not matched to a gene.

The chain joins TRBV6-5 to TRBJ2-1; the match to TRBD2 covers 9 bases. The CDR3 totals 15 residues. V lost 4 bases, J lost 6 bases, and 7 bases stayed unmatched. The germline CDR1 and CDR2 sequences are MNHEY and SVGAGI. Here the CDR3 DNA reads TGTGCCAGCAGTTTTACCGGGACTAGCCCCAATGAGCAGTTCTTC. Translation gives CASSFTGTSPNEQFF.

This chain joins TRBV29-1 and TRBJ1-5; D gene uncertain. The CDR3 contains 12 residues. Germline lookup yields CDR1 SQVTM and CDR2 ANQGSEA. Trimming took off 4 bases at V and 2 bases at J, with 6 bases between the two ends. CDR3 amino acids: CSVAGGNQPQHF. The CDR3 coding sequence is TGCAGCGTTGCGGGTGGCAATCAGCCCCAGCATTTT.

The chain has TRBV7-2 and TRBJ2-3; TRBD2 matches 11 bases. The ends lost 7 bases at V and 5 bases at J; junction bases unmatched: 8. The length of the CDR3 is 15 residues. The germline gives CDR1 SGHTA, CDR2 FQGNSA. The CDR3 sequence: CASTATSGSGDTQYF. DNA for the CDR3: TGTGCCAGCACCGCTACTAGCGGGAGCGGAGATACGCAGTATTTT. Using reference TRBV7-2 and TRBJ2-3 for the parts outside the CDR3, the full variable domain is GAGVSQSPSNKVTEKGKDVELRCDPISGHTALYWYRQSLGQGLEFLIYFQGNSAPDKSGLPSDRFSAERTGGSVSTLTIQRTQQEDSAVYLCASTATSGSGDTQYFGPGTRLTVL.

The rearrangement joins TRBV15 to TRBJ1-2; the D gene is possibly TRBD1 (5 bases). This CDR3 is built from 12 residues. CDR1 and CDR2 (germline): LNHNV, YYDKDF (reference sequence). Trimming stripped 6 bases from V and 5 bases from J, with 10 bases between. Here the CDR3 reads CATSNRGYGYTF. The CDR3 bases are TGTGCCACCAGTAATAGGGGTTATGGCTACACCTTC.

This chain joins TRBV27 and TRBJ2-1; 7 bases line up with TRBD2. Germline CDR1 MNHEY, CDR2 SMNVEV (reference sequence). The ends lost 2 bases at V and 5 bases at J; junction bases unmatched: 3. This CDR3 spans 14 amino acids. CDR3: CASSLGGGNNEQFF. The CDR3 nucleotides read TGTGCCAGCAGTTTAGGGGGAGGGAACAATGAGCAGTTCTTC.

The chain links TRBV18 to TRBJ1-1; 9 bases match TRBD1. CDR3 length equals 13 residues. The ends lost 6 bases at V and 1 base at J; junction bases unmatched: 0. CDR1 is KGHSH and CDR2 is LQKENI in the germline V gene. CDR3 in amino acids: CASSDRGNTEAFF. The CDR3 DNA reads as TGTGCCAGCTCGGACAGGGGGAACACTGAAGCTTTCTTT.

The chain carries TRBV5-5 and TRBJ1-5; weak D call: TRBD1 (5 bases). V was pared by 5 bases and J by 3 bases, with 12 bases between. CDR3 length equals 14 residues. Germline V CDR1 and CDR2: SGHKS, YYEKEE (reference sequence). In DNA form, the CDR3 reads TGTGCCAGCAGTTTCCAGGGTCTCAATCAGCCCCAGCATTTT. Translating it yields CASSFQGLNQPQHF. The variable domain in full, completed from reference TRBV5-5 and TRBJ1-5, reads DAGVTQSPTHLIKTRGQQVTLRCSPISGHKSVSWYQQVLGQGPQFIFQYYEKEERGRGNFPDRFSARQFPNYSSELNVNALLLGDSALYLCASSFQGLNQPQHFGDGTRLSIL.

The chain is built from TRBV15 and TRBJ1-4, with D unresolved. The CDR3 sequence is 14 residues long. Germline V gene sequence: CDR1 LNHNV, CDR2 YYDKDF (reference sequence). Trimming left V 1 base short and J 0 bases short, with 3 bases between. CDR3 sequence: CATSRVTTNEKLFF. CDR3 sequence (DNA): TGTGCCACCAGCAGAGTCACAACTAATGAAAAACTGTTTTTT.

This rearrangement joins TRBV4-3 to TRBJ1-4; 7 bases line up with TRBD1. Germline loops: CDR1 LGHNA, CDR2 YSLEER. V lost 3 bases to trimming and J lost 10 bases; unmatched junction nucleotides: 11. This CDR3 is 15 amino acids long. Here the CDR3 reads CASSQDMTGRGKLFF. CDR3 coding DNA: TGCGCCAGCAGCCAGGATATGACAGGGAGAGGAAAACTGTTTTTT.

Notes on this clone: Additional DNA sequences in this sample encode the identical CDR3. The chain employs TRBV18 and TRBJ2-5; 7 bases are a match to TRBD2. Germline trimming cut 2 bases from V and 4 bases from J; bases unmatched to any gene: 4. The germline gives CDR1 KGHSH, CDR2 LQKENI. CDR3 length: 14 residues. This CDR3 is CASSPTGGRETQYF. The CDR3 DNA reads TGTGCCAGCTCACCAACTGGCGGGAGAGAGACCCAGTACTTC.